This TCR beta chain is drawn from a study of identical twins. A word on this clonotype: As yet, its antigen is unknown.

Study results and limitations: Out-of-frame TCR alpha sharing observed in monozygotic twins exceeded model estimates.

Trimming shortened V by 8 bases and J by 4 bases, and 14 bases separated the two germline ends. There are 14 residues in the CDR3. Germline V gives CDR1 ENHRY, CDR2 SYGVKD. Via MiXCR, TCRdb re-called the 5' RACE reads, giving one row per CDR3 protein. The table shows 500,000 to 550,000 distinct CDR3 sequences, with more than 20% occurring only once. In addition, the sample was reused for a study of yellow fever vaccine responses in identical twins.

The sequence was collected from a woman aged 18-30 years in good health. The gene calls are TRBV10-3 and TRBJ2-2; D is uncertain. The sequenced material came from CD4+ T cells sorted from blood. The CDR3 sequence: CAIAADRSTGELFF. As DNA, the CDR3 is TGTGCCATCGCTGCCGATAGGAGCACCGGGGAGCTGTTTTTT.